This TCR beta chain was profiled in a study of neurological immune-mediated disorders. Whole-study findings and limits: None of the CDR3 amino acid sequences in expanded clones turned up in more than one subject, which points to private repertoires in all groups.

TCRdb processed the 5' RACE reads anew with MiXCR; each CDR3 protein has one entry. The data contain roughly 19,000 distinct CDR3 sequences, roughly 14% of them seen just once; the ten biggest clones take up roughly 15%. There are many counts of this clonotype. Its target is unknown. Trimming cost V 4 bases and J 5 bases; bases outside gene matches: 18. The CDR3 consists of 19 residues. Germline lookup yields CDR1 LGHDT and CDR2 YNNKEL (reference sequence). This clonotype was obtained from a female donor with HTLV-1-associated myelopathy (HAM/TSP). The specimen was PBMCs. The chain recombines TRBV3-1 with TRBJ2-5; 11 positions agree with TRBD2. The CDR3 nucleotides read TGTGCCAGCAGCCCAGCGGGACTAGCGGCAGCTCGTATTGAGGAGACCCAGTACTTC. It codes for CASSPAGLAAARIEETQYF.